Described below is a single T cell receptor beta chain sequence and its context. Method: immunoSEQ multiplex PCR; TCRdb's copy keeps in-frame clones and lacks some. Of about 130,000 clones in the sample, 85% to 95% were seen once. Germline trimming cut 3 bases from V and 0 bases from J; bases unmatched to any gene: 10. This CDR3 has 17 amino acids. CDR1 and CDR2 (germline): LNHDA, SQIVND (reference sequence). The source of the sample is a study of control samples from healthy donors and cancer patients. V is TRBV19 and J is TRBJ1-1, with 7 bases identical to TRBD1. The sequenced sample consisted of PBMCs. The sequence was collected from a man in his fifties or sixties with colorectal cancer. CDR3: CASSMTDRLTMNTEAFF. The CDR3 DNA sequence: TGTGCCAGTAGTATGACGGACAGGCTCACCATGAACACTGAAGCTTTCTTT.